These 20 T cell receptor beta chains came from one sample sequenced in a study of blood T cell repertoires in COVID-19. Profiled with immunoSEQ multiplex PCR; TCRdb holds only in-frame clones, not every one. Among approximately 260,000 clones listed, approximately 86% were seen once. Source material: peripheral blood. The receptors derive from a man in his fifties or sixties who had recovered from COVID-19.

This rearrangement joins TRBV6-5 to TRBJ1-2; 7 nucleotides line up with TRBD1. CDR3 length equals 14 residues. Germline V gene data show CDR1 as MNHEY and CDR2 as SVGAGI. With V trimmed by 4 bases and J by 12 bases, 14 bases remained unmatched. The CDR3, as DNA: TGTGCCAGCAGTTCCCGCATGACAGGGAAGGCTGACACCTTC. Amino acid sequence: CASSSRMTGKADTF.

This clone was observed once. The V and J genes are TRBV5-1 and TRBJ2-1; 7 bases are shared with TRBD2. Trimming at V came to 0 bases and at J to 2 bases, leaving 2 bases not matched to a gene. Germline V CDR1 and CDR2: SGHRS, YFSETQ. The CDR3 contains 15 residues. DNA of the CDR3: TGCGCCAGCAGCTTGGAGGCGGGGGCCTACAATGAGCAGTTCTTC. Translating it yields CASSLEAGAYNEQFF.

V gene TRBV11-3 combines with J gene TRBJ2-3; 7 positions match TRBD2. This CDR3 comprises 16 residues. Germline CDR1 reads SGHNT; CDR2 reads YENEEA. Losses at the gene ends were 4 bases for V and 5 bases for J; bases not matched to a gene: 12. The CDR3 coding sequence is TGTGCCAGCAGCTCCCCTGGGGAGGGGCGGGAAGATACGCAGTATTTT. This encodes CASSSPGEGREDTQYF.

The V call is TRBV7-2, the J call TRBJ2-2, with D possibly matching TRBD2 (5 bases). The CDR3 is made up of 16 amino acids. The V and J ends lost 5 bases and 1 base respectively, with 14 bases between them. Germline V gene sequence: CDR1 SGHTA, CDR2 FQGNSA. In nucleotides, the CDR3 is TGTGCCAGCAGCACAATTTTTAGCGAGAACACCGGGGAGCTGTTTTTT. As protein: CASSTIFSENTGELFF.

This clone has a single count. The chain recombines TRBV6-1 with TRBJ1-5, with D perhaps matching TRBD1 (5 bases). The CDR3 is 16 amino acids. V dropped 2 bases and J dropped 0 bases, with 11 bases sitting between them. Germline V gene lookup returns CDR1 MNHNS and CDR2 SASEGT. CDR3 nucleotides: TGTGCCAGCAGTGAAATCGACAGATATAGCAATCAGCCCCAGCATTTT. It translates to CASSEIDRYSNQPQHF.

This chain connects TRBV11-2 to TRBJ1-4, with 9 bases lining up with TRBD1. In germline, CDR1 is SGHAT, CDR2 FQNNGV. The CDR3 is 14 amino acids. V lost 6 bases and J lost 8; bases outside the gene matches: 7. The CDR3 here is CASRRETGGEKLFF. Written as DNA, the CDR3 is TGTGCCAGCAGAAGGGAGACAGGGGGAGAAAAACTGTTTTTT.

This clone was seen ten or more times. The rearrangement links TRBV6-5 to TRBJ2-7; D is possibly TRBD1 (6 bases). Between the trimmed V and J ends, which lost 7 bases and 3 bases, there was a span of 16 bases. Germline values: CDR1 MNHEY, CDR2 SVGAGI. CDR3 length: 14 amino acids. CDR3 amino acids: CASNLHGTLYEQYF. CDR3 sequence (DNA): TGTGCCAGCAACCTTCACGGGACACTCTACGAGCAGTACTTC.

The count of this clone is one. This chain joins TRBV29-1 and TRBJ2-5, with 9 bases aligning to TRBD1. There are 12 residues in the CDR3. The J segment lost 7 bases and the V segment lost 5 bases, leaving 5 bases of the junction unmatched. Germline CDR1 SQVTM, CDR2 ANQGSEA. The CDR3 DNA is TGCAGCGTTTCGGACAGGGGCCGGACCCAGTACTTC. Amino acid sequence: CSVSDRGRTQYF.

On this clone itself: The junction does not match germline at one end; this may be a read error. The chain couples TRBV6-4 to TRBJ2-2; TRBD1 matches at 7 bases. The CDR3 consists of 15 residues. CDR1 MRHNA and CDR2 SNTAGT come from the germline V gene. DNA for the CDR3: TGTGCCAGCAGCCGGGACAGCCTTTTTCCCGGTGAGCTGTTTTTT. Translated, it gives CASSRDSLFPGELFF.

The V and J genes are TRBV6-5 and TRBJ2-2; D gene ambiguous. The V gene's germline CDR1 is MNHEY and CDR2 SVGAGI. With 7 bases removed from V and 4 bases from J, the gap between germline ends came to 7 bases. The CDR3 is made up of 12 amino acids. The CDR3 spells CASKPPTGELFF. Here the CDR3 DNA reads TGTGCCAGCAAGCCCCCCACCGGGGAGCTGTTTTTT.

The chain has TRBV29-1 and TRBJ2-2; 12 nucleotides line up with TRBD2. CDR3 length equals 16 residues. The V gene's germline CDR1 is SQVTM and CDR2 ANQGSEA. J was trimmed by 3 bases and V by 6 bases; bases with no gene match: 8. This CDR3 is CSVSLAGGRDTGELFF. In DNA, the CDR3 is TGCAGCGTCTCACTAGCGGGGGGCCGGGACACCGGGGAGCTGTTTTTT.

The chain carries TRBV6-2 or TRBV6-3 and TRBJ2-2; TRBD2 aligns across 10 bases. The ends lost 0 bases at V and 0 bases at J; junction bases unmatched: 4. The germline V gene encodes CDR1 MNHEY and CDR2 SVGEGT. The CDR3 is 18 amino acids. CDR3 bases: TGTGCCAGCAGTTACTCCCTAGCGGGGGCCTCGAACACCGGGGAGCTGTTTTTT. Its protein is CASSYSLAGASNTGELFF.

The V gene is TRBV10-2, the J gene TRBJ2-7; D might be TRBD1 (6 bases). The CDR3 sequence is 16 residues long. Looked up from germline, CDR1 is WSHSY and CDR2 is SAAADI. V was shortened by 6 bases and J by 7 bases, with 25 bases between the two germline ends. CDR3 sequence reads: CASRDPRDTGLGEQYV. The CDR3 DNA sequence: TGCGCCAGCAGGGACCCCCGGGACACAGGTCTGGGGGAGCAGTACGTC.

This chain uses TRBV6-5 with TRBJ1-4, with TRBD1 identical over 8 bases. V dropped 4 bases and J dropped 0; count of bases not matched to a gene: 1. The CDR3 runs 15 residues. The germline V gene encodes CDR1 MNHEY and CDR2 SVGAGI. The CDR3 sequence is CASSLGQATNEKLFF. CDR3 DNA sequence: TGTGCCAGCAGTTTGGGACAGGCAACTAATGAAAAACTGTTTTTT.

The gene calls are TRBV11-3 and TRBJ2-5; no reliable D call. The CDR3 runs 16 residues. Trimming took 1 base from V and 0 from J, leaving 12 bases between them. Looked up from germline, CDR1 is SGHNT and CDR2 is YENEEA. CDR3 residues: CASSLGHSGDQETQYF. The DNA of the CDR3 is TGTGCCAGCAGCTTAGGTCATTCAGGTGACCAAGAGACCCAGTACTTC.

This chain uses TRBV18 with TRBJ2-5; weak D call: TRBD1 (6 bases). The CDR3 has 14 amino acids. Trimming shortened V by 3 bases and J by 2 bases, and 10 bases separated the two germline ends. Germline CDR1 KGHSH, CDR2 LQKENI. In DNA, the CDR3 is TGTGCCAGCTCACCCGGACAGAGACAAGAGACCCAGTACTTC. Its protein product is CASSPGQRQETQYF.

The V call is TRBV5-8, the J call TRBJ2-2; 7 positions match TRBD1. The V gene end was trimmed by 6 bases and the J gene end by 5 bases; junction bases not matched to a gene: 19. The CDR3 covers 18 residues. The germline CDR1 and CDR2 sequences are SGHTS and YDEGEE. The CDR3 DNA is TGTGCCAGCACCCATCGGGGTTTTAGGACAGGAACAACCGGGGAGCTGTTTTTT. Amino acid sequence: CASTHRGFRTGTTGELFF.

This clone was seen only once. V gene TRBV11-2 combines with J gene TRBJ2-7; D unresolved. This CDR3 is 12 amino acids long. The V end was cut by 1 base, the J end by 6 bases, with 7 bases between. Germline CDR1 and CDR2: SGHAT and FQNNGV. This CDR3 reads CASSLGFGEQYV. The CDR3 DNA reads as TGTGCCAGCAGCTTAGGATTCGGCGAGCAGTACGTC.

The chain joins TRBV19 to TRBJ2-2, with 7 bases lining up with TRBD1. Germline V gene lookup returns CDR1 LNHDA and CDR2 SQIVND (reference sequence). V was clipped by 4 bases and J by 6 bases; unmatched bases: 11. The CDR3 runs to 16 residues. DNA for the CDR3: TGTGCCAGTAGTACCCGACAGGGTGGAAGAGCCGGGGAGCTGTTTTTT. Its translation is CASSTRQGGRAGELFF.

V usage is TRBV5-1 and J usage is TRBJ2-5; D is possibly TRBD2 (5 bases). With 5 bases removed from V and 0 bases from J, the gap between germline ends came to 11 bases. CDR3 length: 14 amino acids. CDR1 is SGHRS, CDR2 YFSETQ, per germline. CDR3 nucleotide sequence: TGCGCCAGCAGATCGTCGGGGAACCAAGAGACCCAGTACTTC. Protein product: CASRSSGNQETQYF.